This T cell receptor (beta chain) was recovered during a study of shared clonotypes between healthy human individuals. A split of CD4+ cells into CD45RA+ naive and CD45RA-negative memory subsets was performed. Sequencing used immunoSEQ multiplex PCR; TCRdb keeps in-frame clones, though not all of them. In the table there are approximately 2,300,000 clones, roughly 92% of which are singletons. The CDR3 consists of 15 residues. CDR1 MNHEY and CDR2 SVGAGI come from the germline V gene. Trimming removed 0 bases from V and 3 bases from J, with 9 bases in between. The specimen sequenced was naive CD4+ T cells from PBMCs. Subset reported: CD45RA+ positively selected. The chain has TRBV6-5 and TRBJ1-5, with a tentative D call TRBD1 (6 bases). The receptor comes from a man aged 18-30 years in good health. Some clones in this sample may be carry-over from other donors' samples. CDR3 DNA sequence: TGTGCCAGCAGTTACTCGCGACAGGCCAATCAGCCCCAGCATTTT. Its protein is CASSYSRQANQPQHF.